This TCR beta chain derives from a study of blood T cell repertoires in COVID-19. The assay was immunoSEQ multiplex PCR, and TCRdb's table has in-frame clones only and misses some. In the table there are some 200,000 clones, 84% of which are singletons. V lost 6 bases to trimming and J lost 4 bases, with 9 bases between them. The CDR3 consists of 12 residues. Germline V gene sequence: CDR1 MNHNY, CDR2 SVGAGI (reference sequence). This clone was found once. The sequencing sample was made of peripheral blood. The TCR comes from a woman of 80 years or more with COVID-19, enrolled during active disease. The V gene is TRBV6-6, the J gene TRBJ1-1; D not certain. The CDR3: CASRVRSTEAFF. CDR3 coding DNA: TGTGCCAGCAGAGTAAGGAGCACTGAAGCTTTCTTT.